Sequencing of this T cell receptor (beta chain) was carried out in a study of T cell changes during pregnancy in multiple sclerosis. This CDR3 region has 15 residues. Trimming pared 1 base from V and 0 bases from J, leaving 9 bases between. Germline V CDR1 and CDR2: MNHNS, SASEGT. The protocol was immunoSEQ multiplex PCR, while the TCRdb copy is restricted to in-frame clones and leaves out a portion. The sample has about 64,000 clones, over 85% seen once. Sequences were derived from peripheral blood, sampled in the second trimester of pregnancy. This TCR came from a female donor with multiple sclerosis, enrolled in a pregnancy study. The chain combines TRBV6-1 with TRBJ1-2; a possible D gene is TRBD1 (6 bases). The CDR3 is CASSEGSGANYGYTF. The CDR3 DNA is TGTGCCAGCAGTGAAGGGTCAGGGGCTAACTATGGCTACACCTTC.